One and the same sample provided the 28 T cell receptor beta chains below, sequenced in a study of T cell responses to AZD1222 COVID-19 vaccine. TCRdb's table, derived via immunoSEQ multiplex PCR, lists solely in-frame clones and lacks some. The sample has 45,000 to 65,000 clones, about 91% seen once; the top ten hold roughly 3%. The specimen was peripheral blood, collected 28 days after the second AZD1222 dose. These receptors all come from an adult who received the AZD1222 COVID-19 vaccine.

The chain recombines TRBV3-1 (or the pseudogene TRBV3-2) with TRBJ1-6; D is perhaps TRBD1 (5 bases). Germline lookup yields CDR1 LGHDT and CDR2 YNNKEL (reference sequence). Trimming removed 0 bases from V and 8 bases from J, with 17 bases in between. The CDR3 covers 17 residues. The CDR3 region has the DNA TGTGCCAGCAGCCAAGATTTCAACGGTAGAGGGGATTCACCCCTCCACTTT. Translated: CASSQDFNGRGDSPLHF.

The chain is built from TRBV2 and TRBJ2-6; 7 nucleotides agree with TRBD1. J was trimmed by 0 bases and V by 7 bases; bases with no gene match: 6. The CDR3 sequence is 16 residues long. Germline CDR1 is SNHLY and CDR2 is FYNNEI. CDR3 nucleotides: TGTGCCAGCACCTTGACAGGGTACTCTGGGGCCAACGTCCTGACTTTC. This codes for CASTLTGYSGANVLTF.

CDR3 sequence (DNA): TGTGCCAGTAGTATCGGGACGGGGATCGAGCAGTACTTC. Translated, it gives CASSIGTGIEQYF. The V and J genes are TRBV19 and TRBJ2-7, with D perhaps given as TRBD1 or TRBD2 (5 bases each). V was shortened by 3 bases and J by 6 bases, with 12 bases between the two germline ends. The CDR3 is 13 residues long. Germline V gives CDR1 LNHDA, CDR2 SQIVND (reference sequence).

The chain carries TRBV11-1 and TRBJ2-7; D gene unclear. This CDR3 has 13 amino acids. Germline-derived CDR1 and CDR2 are SGHAT and FQDESV (reference sequence). Trimming removed 5 bases from V and 7 bases from J, with 15 bases in between. In DNA form, the CDR3 reads TGTGCCAGCAGCCTTAGGCGGAAAACGGAGCAGTACTTC. Translating gives CASSLRRKTEQYF.

The chain uses TRBV24-1 and TRBJ2-1; TRBD2 aligns across 8 bases. This CDR3 contains 17 residues. Unmatched junction bases numbered 15, after V lost 4 bases and J lost 8 bases. The germline gives CDR1 KGHDR, CDR2 SFDVKD. CDR3 coding DNA: TGTGCCACCAGTGACCTCGGGGGGGTTGGGGCTAGGCATGAGCAGTTCTTC. Translating it yields CATSDLGGVGARHEQFF.

The gene calls are TRBV4-2 and TRBJ1-1, with D possibly being TRBD1 (5 bases). Deletions cut 0 bases from V and 5 bases from J, with 19 bases between. CDR3 length: 17 amino acids. Germline V CDR1 and CDR2: LGHNA, YNFKEQ. The CDR3 bases are TGTGCCAGCAGCCAAGATTTGTTAAAAGGGGCGCGTACTGAAGCTTTCTTT. Encoded protein: CASSQDLLKGARTEAFF.

V gene TRBV28 combines with J gene TRBJ2-1; 15 nucleotides match TRBD2. Germline trimming cut 5 bases from V and 15 bases from J; bases unmatched to any gene: 8. Germline lookup yields CDR1 MDHEN and CDR2 SYDVKM. This CDR3 contains 14 residues. The DNA of the CDR3 is TGTGCCAGCAGTCCGGGACTAGCGGGGGGAGGGTGGTTCTTC. It codes for CASSPGLAGGGWFF. The full variable domain, its missing parts supplied by reference TRBV28 and TRBJ2-1, is DVKVTQSSRYLVKRTGEKVFLECVQDMDHENMFWYRQDPGLGLRLIYFSYDVKMKEKGDIPEGYSVSREKKERFSLILESASTNQTSMYLCASSPGLAGGGWFFGPGTRLTVL.

The CDR3 here is CASSEWGWGYTF. The CDR3 region has the DNA TGTGCCAGCAGTGAATGGGGCTGGGGCTACACCTTC. The V and J genes are TRBV25-1 and TRBJ1-2, with D possibly being TRBD1 (5 bases). The CDR3 runs to 12 residues. Germline CDR1 is MGHDK and CDR2 is SYGVNS. Trimming shortened V by 1 base and J by 8 bases, and 8 bases separated the two germline ends.

This clone occurred once. The rearrangement links TRBV7-9 to TRBJ1-3; TRBD1 agrees at 9 bases. The trim removed 5 bases at V and 4 bases at J, leaving 6 bases unmatched. This CDR3 region has 15 residues. The germline CDR1 and CDR2 sequences are SEHNR and FQNEAQ (reference sequence). CDR3 in amino acids: CASSKQGASGNTIYF. DNA for the CDR3: TGTGCCAGCAGCAAACAGGGGGCCTCAGGAAACACCATATATTTT. Variable domain in full (rest from reference TRBV7-9 and TRBJ1-3): DTGVSQNPRHKITKRGQNVTFRCDPISEHNRLYWYRQTLGQGPEFLTYFQNEAQLEKSRLLSDRFSAERPKGSFSTLEIQRTEQGDSAMYLCASSKQGASGNTIYFGEGSWLTVV.

V usage is TRBV5-1 and J usage is TRBJ2-7; D remains ambiguous. Germline CDR1 and CDR2: SGHRS and YFSETQ. V lost 0 bases, J lost 0 bases, and 10 bases lay in between. The CDR3 sequence is 15 residues long. The CDR3 loop is CASSLGTANSYEQYF. In DNA, the CDR3 is TGCGCCAGCAGCTTGGGGACCGCGAACTCCTACGAGCAGTACTTC.

This chain's CDR3 is CASSESGGSGTDTQYF. The CDR3 nucleotides are TGCGCCAGCAGTGAGTCCGGCGGGAGCGGCACAGATACGCAGTATTTT. This chain links TRBV10-2 with TRBJ2-3; 7 bases fit TRBD2. The CDR3 length is 16 residues. Trimming cost V 0 bases and J 1 base; bases outside gene matches: 4. The germline V gene has CDR1 WSHSY and CDR2 SAAADI.

This clone was seen a handful of times. The genes are TRBV4-1 and TRBJ2-7, with TRBD2 matching over 7 bases. V gave up 1 base and J gave up 0 bases; unmatched junction bases: 0. The CDR3 runs 14 residues. Germline CDR1 is MGHRA and CDR2 is YSYEKL. The CDR3 bases are TGCGCCAGCAGCCAAGGGACTAGCTCCTACGAGCAGTACTTC. As protein: CASSQGTSSYEQYF.

The V and J genes are TRBV7-2 and TRBJ2-5; perhaps TRBD1 as D (6 bases). CDR3 length: 16 residues. Germline V gene sequence: CDR1 SGHTA, CDR2 FQGNSA. V lost 1 base and J lost 1, with 13 bases in between. The CDR3 DNA is TGTGCCAGCAGCTTAGACCGGGACACTCCCCAAGAGACCCAGTACTTC. Translating it yields CASSLDRDTPQETQYF. Full variable domain (rest looked up from reference TRBV7-2 and TRBJ2-5): GAGVSQSPSNKVTEKGKDVELRCDPISGHTALYWYRQSLGQGLEFLIYFQGNSAPDKSGLPSDRFSAERTGGSVSTLTIQRTQQEDSAVYLCASSLDRDTPQETQYFGPGTRLLVL.

The gene calls are TRBV5-1 and TRBJ2-7; 10 nucleotides match TRBD1. In germline, CDR1 is SGHRS, CDR2 YFSETQ. CDR3 size: 16 residues. V trimming: 2 bases; J trimming: 6 bases; junction bases outside the gene matches: 11. The CDR3 DNA reads TGCGCCAGCAGCTTCGCGCCCGGGACAGGGGACCCCGAGCAGTACTTC. Protein product: CASSFAPGTGDPEQYF.

The chain employs TRBV7-2 and TRBJ2-1; D gene uncertain. V shed 4 bases and J shed 3 bases, with 13 bases lying between them. The CDR3 loop spans 15 amino acids. CDR1 is SGHTA and CDR2 is FQGNSA in the germline V gene. CDR3 DNA: TGTGCCAGCAGCTCCGCGTACGCGGACTACAATGAGCAGTTCTTC. Protein: CASSSAYADYNEQFF.

The chain employs TRBV6-5 and TRBJ1-3; tentatively, D is TRBD1 (6 bases). V lost 6 bases and J 1 base, leaving 10 bases between the germline ends. The CDR3 totals 14 residues. Germline V lookup: CDR1 MNHEY, CDR2 SVGAGI. The chain's CDR3 is CASRDRFSGNTIYF. CDR3 sequence (DNA): TGTGCCAGCAGGGACAGATTTTCTGGAAACACCATATATTTT.

The chain couples TRBV7-6 to TRBJ2-7; 7 nucleotides agree with TRBD1. The CDR3 is 15 amino acids. V dropped 0 bases and J dropped 7; count of bases not matched to a gene: 9. Germline CDR1 SGHVS, CDR2 FNYEAQ. This CDR3 reads CASSLASVGGGEQYF. The CDR3 coding sequence is TGTGCCAGCAGCTTAGCTTCGGTAGGGGGCGGGGAGCAGTACTTC.

The rearrangement uses TRBV6-5 and TRBJ1-4, with D possibly being TRBD1 (5 bases). From germline, CDR1 is MNHEY and CDR2 SVGAGI. This CDR3 comprises 15 residues. Trimming pared 5 bases from V and 0 bases from J, leaving 10 bases between. DNA for the CDR3: TGTGCCAGCAGTAGGGACGGGGCAACTAATGAAAAACTGTTTTTT. It translates to CASSRDGATNEKLFF.

This clone is termed medium-sized. The rearrangement joins TRBV7-9 to TRBJ2-5; 16 nucleotides line up with TRBD2. The length of the CDR3 is 15 residues. V trimming: 6 bases; J trimming: 5 bases; junction bases outside the gene matches: 3. The germline gives CDR1 SEHNR, CDR2 FQNEAQ (reference sequence). CDR3 amino acids: CASRGLAGGSETQYF. DNA for the CDR3: TGTGCCAGCAGGGGACTAGCGGGAGGGTCGGAGACCCAGTACTTC.

The gene calls are TRBV20-1 and TRBJ2-5; D is unresolved. Deletions cut 3 bases from V and 3 bases from J, with 5 bases between. CDR1 is DFQATT, CDR2 SNEGSKA, per germline (reference sequence). The CDR3 covers 11 residues. The CDR3 DNA reads as TGCAGTGCTAGGTATAAAGAGACCCAGTACTTC. It is translated as CSARYKETQYF.

The rearrangement links TRBV30 to TRBJ2-1, with 10 bases that match TRBD2. Trimming removed 4 bases from V and 9 bases from J; junction bases left unmatched: 15. Looked up from germline, CDR1 is GTSNPN and CDR2 is SVGIG (reference sequence). The CDR3 runs 16 residues. The CDR3 DNA follows: TGTGCCTGGATGGGAAGCGGGAGGGTCCTTCAAGGTGAGCAGTTCTTC. Residues: CAWMGSGRVLQGEQFF.

The chain uses TRBV5-5 and TRBJ1-6; D is perhaps TRBD1 (5 bases). Germline V gene sequence: CDR1 SGHKS, CDR2 YYEKEE (reference sequence). The CDR3 loop spans 14 amino acids. Deletions cut 1 base from V and 7 bases from J, with 9 bases between. The CDR3 is CASSLSGGNSPLHF. CDR3 nucleotide sequence: TGTGCCAGCAGCTTGTCCGGGGGGAATTCACCCCTCCACTTT.

In its sample, this clone was seen a few times. This sequence joins TRBV7-8 and TRBJ2-3, with D possibly called TRBD1 or TRBD2 (6 bases each). The CDR3 covers 16 residues. Germline assignment: CDR1 SGHVS and CDR2 FQNEAQ. Trimming took 0 bases from V and 7 from J, leaving 17 bases between them. The CDR3 loop reads CASSLAGGPGVYTQYF. DNA of the CDR3: TGTGCCAGCAGCTTAGCGGGAGGCCCAGGGGTGTATACGCAGTATTTT.

This clone has a handful of counts. This rearrangement joins TRBV10-3 to TRBJ1-1; D is uncertain. CDR1 ENHRY and CDR2 SYGVKD come from the germline V gene. The V end was cut by 0 bases, the J end by 3 bases, with 8 bases between. CDR3 length equals 14 residues. The CDR3 sequence: CAISESGQDTEAFF. CDR3 sequence (DNA): TGTGCCATCAGTGAGTCTGGGCAGGACACTGAAGCTTTCTTT.

V and J are TRBV10-1 and TRBJ2-7; the match to TRBD1 covers 8 bases. Germline loops: CDR1 WNHNN, CDR2 SYGVQD (reference sequence). The trim removed 2 bases at V and 2 bases at J, leaving 5 bases unmatched. The CDR3 has 15 residues. The CDR3 nucleotides read TGCGCCAGCAGTGAGGAGGGGGACAGGACCTACGAGCAGTACTTC. Residues: CASSEEGDRTYEQYF.

CDR3 protein: CASSSLGDRDNEQFF. The CDR3, as DNA: TGTGCCAGCAGCTCCCTAGGGGACAGAGACAATGAGCAGTTCTTC. This chain links TRBV7-3 with TRBJ2-1, with 7 bases that match TRBD1. There are 15 residues in the CDR3. The V and J ends lost 4 bases and 5 bases, in that order; junction bases with no gene match: 8. The V gene's germline CDR1 is SGHTA and CDR2 FQGTGA. The variable domain in full, completed from reference TRBV7-3 and TRBJ2-1, reads GAGVSQTPSNKVTEKGKYVELRCDPISGHTALYWYRQSLGQGPEFLIYFQGTGAADDSGLPNDRFFAVRPEGSVSTLKIQRTERGDSAVYLCASSSLGDRDNEQFFGPGTRLTVL.

The J gene is TRBJ2-3, the V gene TRBV4-2; TRBD2 aligns across 13 bases. Looked up from germline, CDR1 is LGHNA and CDR2 is YNFKEQ. V gave up 4 bases and J gave up 4 bases; unmatched junction bases: 5. There are 16 residues in the CDR3. The CDR3 nucleotides are TGTGCCAGCAGCCCCACTAGCGGGAGGGCCGCAGATACGCAGTATTTT. It specifies CASSPTSGRAADTQYF.

The V gene is TRBV19, the J gene TRBJ2-2, with 7 bases identical to TRBD1. This CDR3 contains 13 residues. J lost 4 bases, V lost 8 bases, and 4 bases had no gene match. CDR1 is LNHDA and CDR2 is SQIVND in the germline V gene (reference sequence). The CDR3 nucleotides read TGTGCCAGTGGGGGACAGACCACCGGGGAGCTGTTTTTT. It is translated as CASGGQTTGELFF. The whole variable domain, remainder taken from reference TRBV19 and TRBJ2-2, is DGGITQSPKYLFRKEGQNVTLSCEQNLNHDAMYWYRQDPGQGLRLIYYSQIVNDFQKGDIAEGYSVSREKKESFPLTVTSAQKNPTAFYLCASGGQTTGELFFGEGSRLTVL.